This TCR beta chain was sequenced for a study of cytomegalovirus exposure and HLA in healthy donors. The PCR had 60 Vbeta and 13 Jbeta primers. Produced via immunoSEQ multiplex PCR; TCRdb's table is partial and in-frame only. The table shows some 210,000 clones, with 75% to 90% occurring only once. The V segment lost 8 bases and the J segment 5 bases; nucleotides outside the gene matches: 11. Germline V gene lookup returns CDR1 MDHEN and CDR2 SYDVKM. This CDR3 is built from 15 residues. This TCR came from a man younger than 45 in good health and CMV-seronegative. The chain uses TRBV28 and TRBJ1-5, with TRBD1 matching over 8 bases. Sequencing was performed on PBMCs. The CDR3 sequence is CASSVTGQAYQPQHF. As DNA, the CDR3 is TGTGCCAGCTCCGTTACGGGACAGGCCTATCAGCCCCAGCATTTT.